This TCR beta chain was sequenced in a study of CD8+ T cells in alopecia areata. Study details: For the treated group, dosing was oral tofacitinib at 5 to 10 mg twice daily.

Extraction of RNA preceded its reverse transcription into cDNA, which served as the sequencing template. The repertoire was sequenced with immunoSEQ multiplex PCR; TCRdb's copy has only in-frame clones and lacks some. The sample consists of about 200,000 clones, 35% to 45% of them appearing once. Treatment in this sample: oral pan-JAK inhibitor, 5-10 mg twice daily. Both peripheral blood and punch biopsies of lesional scalp skin were obtained from patients who had alopecia areata. Whole-study findings and limits: Scalp sequencing also captures normal skin's resident alphabeta T cells.

Germline-derived CDR1 and CDR2 are SGHDT and YYEEEE. The V end was cut by 0 bases, the J end by 6 bases, with 6 bases between. CDR3 length: 13 amino acids. Of note for this clone: As yet, its antigen is unknown.

The source of this sequence is a human donor with alopecia areata. The J gene is TRBJ2-2, the V gene TRBV5-6, with D tentatively TRBD1 (5 bases). The sequences come from CD4+ T cells sorted from blood, collected at approximately week 30, from a patient treated with tofacitinib. CDR3 sequence reads: CASSLVGAGELFF. Here the CDR3 DNA reads TGTGCCAGCAGCTTGGTAGGGGCCGGGGAGCTGTTTTTT.